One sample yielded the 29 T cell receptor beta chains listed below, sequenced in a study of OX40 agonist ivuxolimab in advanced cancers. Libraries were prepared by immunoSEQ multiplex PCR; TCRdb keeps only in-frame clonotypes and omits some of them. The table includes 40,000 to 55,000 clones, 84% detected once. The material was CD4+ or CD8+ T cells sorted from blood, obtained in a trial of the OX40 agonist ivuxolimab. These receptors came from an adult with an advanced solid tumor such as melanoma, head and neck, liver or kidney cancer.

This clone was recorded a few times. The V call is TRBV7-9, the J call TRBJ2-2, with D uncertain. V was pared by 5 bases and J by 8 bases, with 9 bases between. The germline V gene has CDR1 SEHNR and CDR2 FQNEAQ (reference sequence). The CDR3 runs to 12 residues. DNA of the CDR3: TGTGCCAGCAGCCCCCTTGGTGGGGAGCTGTTTTTT. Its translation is CASSPLGGELFF.

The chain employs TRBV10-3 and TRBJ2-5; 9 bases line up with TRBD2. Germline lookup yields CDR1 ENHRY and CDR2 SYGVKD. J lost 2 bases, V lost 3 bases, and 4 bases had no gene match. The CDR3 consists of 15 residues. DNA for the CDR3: TGTGCCATCAGTGACCCCAGCGGGGGGCAAGAGACCCAGTACTTC. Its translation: CAISDPSGGQETQYF.

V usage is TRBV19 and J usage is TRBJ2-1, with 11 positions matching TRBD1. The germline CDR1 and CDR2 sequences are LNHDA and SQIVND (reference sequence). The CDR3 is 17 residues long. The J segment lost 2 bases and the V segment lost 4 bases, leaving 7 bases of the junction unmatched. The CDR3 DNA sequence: TGTGCCAGTAGTAGGACAGGGGGCGATTCAACCTACAATGAGCAGTTCTTC. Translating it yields CASSRTGGDSTYNEQFF.

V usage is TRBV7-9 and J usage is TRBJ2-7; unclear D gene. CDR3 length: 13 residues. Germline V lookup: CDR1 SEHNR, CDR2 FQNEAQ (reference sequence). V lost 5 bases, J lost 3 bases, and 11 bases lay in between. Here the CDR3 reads CASSPSDRYEQYF. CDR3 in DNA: TGTGCCAGCAGCCCGTCGGATCGCTACGAGCAGTACTTC.

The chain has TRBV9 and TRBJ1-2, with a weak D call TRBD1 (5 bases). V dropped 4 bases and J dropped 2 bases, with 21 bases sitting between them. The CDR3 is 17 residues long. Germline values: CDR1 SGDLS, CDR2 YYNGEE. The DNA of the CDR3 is TGTGCCAGCAGCCCCATCTTGAACGGGGCGAAGAACTATGGCTACACCTTC. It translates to CASSPILNGAKNYGYTF.

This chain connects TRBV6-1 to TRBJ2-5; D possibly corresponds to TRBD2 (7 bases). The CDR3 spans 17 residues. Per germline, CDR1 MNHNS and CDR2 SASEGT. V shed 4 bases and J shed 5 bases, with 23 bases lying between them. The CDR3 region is CASSGQGTRGGAETQYF. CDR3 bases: TGTGCCAGCAGTGGCCAGGGGACGCGCGGGGGTGCGGAGACCCAGTACTTC.

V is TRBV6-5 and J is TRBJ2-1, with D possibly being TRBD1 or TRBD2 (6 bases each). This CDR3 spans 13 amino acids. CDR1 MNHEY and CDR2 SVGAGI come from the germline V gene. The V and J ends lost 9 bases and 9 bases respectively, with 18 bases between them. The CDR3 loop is CASRGTNQGEQFF. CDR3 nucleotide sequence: TGTGCCAGTCGCGGGACAAATCAGGGTGAGCAGTTCTTC.

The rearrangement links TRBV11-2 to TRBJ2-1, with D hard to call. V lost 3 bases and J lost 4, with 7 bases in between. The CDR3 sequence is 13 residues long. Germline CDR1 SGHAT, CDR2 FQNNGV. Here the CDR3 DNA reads TGTGCCAGCAGCTTGGTCAGATACAATGAGCAGTTCTTC. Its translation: CASSLVRYNEQFF.

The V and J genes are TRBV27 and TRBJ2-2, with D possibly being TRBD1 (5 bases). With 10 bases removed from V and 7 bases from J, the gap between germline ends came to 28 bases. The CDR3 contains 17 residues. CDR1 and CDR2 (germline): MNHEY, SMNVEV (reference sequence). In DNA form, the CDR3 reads TGTGCCACCATCCACACCGCCCAACAGGTCTCGATCGGGGAGCTGTTTTTT. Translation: CATIHTAQQVSIGELFF.

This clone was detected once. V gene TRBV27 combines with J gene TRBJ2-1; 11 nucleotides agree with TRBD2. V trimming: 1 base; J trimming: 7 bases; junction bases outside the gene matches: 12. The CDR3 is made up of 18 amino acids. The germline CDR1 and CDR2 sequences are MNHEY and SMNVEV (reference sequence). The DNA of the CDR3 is TGTGCCAGCAGTTTATTGCCCGGGGCTAGCGGGAGGAGGAATGAGCAGTTCTTC. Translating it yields CASSLLPGASGRRNEQFF.

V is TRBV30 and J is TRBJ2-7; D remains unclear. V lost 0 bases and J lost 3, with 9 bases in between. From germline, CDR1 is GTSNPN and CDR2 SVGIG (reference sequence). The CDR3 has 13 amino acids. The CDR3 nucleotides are TGTGCCTGGAGTGTACTGCGGCGCTACGAGCAGTACTTC. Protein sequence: CAWSVLRRYEQYF.

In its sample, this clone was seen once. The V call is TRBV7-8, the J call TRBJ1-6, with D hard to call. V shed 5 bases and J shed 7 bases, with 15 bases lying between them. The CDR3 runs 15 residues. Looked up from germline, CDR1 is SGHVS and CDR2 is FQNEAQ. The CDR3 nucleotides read TGTGCCAGCAGCGAACCCTTAGGGAAAAATTCACCCCTCCACTTT. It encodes CASSEPLGKNSPLHF.

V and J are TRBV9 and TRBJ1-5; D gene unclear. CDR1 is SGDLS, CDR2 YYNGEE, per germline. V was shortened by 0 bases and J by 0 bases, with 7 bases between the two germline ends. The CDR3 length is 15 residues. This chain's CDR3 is CASSVEGYSNQPQHF. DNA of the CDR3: TGTGCCAGCAGCGTAGAAGGCTATAGCAATCAGCCCCAGCATTTT.

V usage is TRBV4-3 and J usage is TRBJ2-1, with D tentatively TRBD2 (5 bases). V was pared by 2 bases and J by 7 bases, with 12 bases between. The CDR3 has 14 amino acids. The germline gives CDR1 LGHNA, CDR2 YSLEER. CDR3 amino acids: CASSQFQVANEQFF. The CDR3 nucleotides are TGCGCCAGCAGCCAATTCCAGGTAGCGAATGAGCAGTTCTTC.

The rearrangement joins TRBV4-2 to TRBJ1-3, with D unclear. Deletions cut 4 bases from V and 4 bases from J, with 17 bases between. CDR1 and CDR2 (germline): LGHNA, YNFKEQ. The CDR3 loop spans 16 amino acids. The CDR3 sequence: CASSLLLELSGNTIYF. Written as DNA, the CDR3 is TGTGCCAGCAGCCTACTCCTGGAGTTGTCGGGAAACACCATATATTTT.

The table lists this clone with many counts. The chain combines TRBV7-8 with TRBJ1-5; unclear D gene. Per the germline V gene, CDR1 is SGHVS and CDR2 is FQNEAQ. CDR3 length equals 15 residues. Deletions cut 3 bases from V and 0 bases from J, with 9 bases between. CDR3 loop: CASSFDYYSNQPQHF. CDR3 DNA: TGTGCCAGCAGCTTTGATTACTATAGCAATCAGCCCCAGCATTTT.

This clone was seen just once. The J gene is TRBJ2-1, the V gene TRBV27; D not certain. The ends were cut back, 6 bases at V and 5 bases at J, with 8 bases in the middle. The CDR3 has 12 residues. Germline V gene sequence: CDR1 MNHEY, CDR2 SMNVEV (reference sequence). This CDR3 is CASSRIHNEQFF. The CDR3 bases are TGTGCCAGCAGCCGAATTCACAATGAGCAGTTCTTC.

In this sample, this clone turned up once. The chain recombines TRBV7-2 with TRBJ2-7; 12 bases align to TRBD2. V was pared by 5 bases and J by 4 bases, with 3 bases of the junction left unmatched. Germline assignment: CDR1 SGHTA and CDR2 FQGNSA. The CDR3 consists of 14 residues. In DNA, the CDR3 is TGTGCCAGCAGCGTCGGGACTAGCGGGTACGAGCAGTACTTC. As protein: CASSVGTSGYEQYF.

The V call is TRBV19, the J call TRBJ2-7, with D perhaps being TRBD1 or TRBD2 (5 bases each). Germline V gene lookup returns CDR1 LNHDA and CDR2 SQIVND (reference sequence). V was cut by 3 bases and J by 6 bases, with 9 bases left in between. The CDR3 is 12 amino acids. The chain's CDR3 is CASSISGSEQYF. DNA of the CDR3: TGTGCCAGTAGTATCTCAGGGAGCGAGCAGTACTTC.

This chain's CDR3 is CASSLGRGAYNEQFF. CDR3 in DNA: TGTGCCAGCAGCTTGGGGCGGGGTGCCTACAATGAGCAGTTCTTC. The chain joins TRBV5-4 to TRBJ2-1; D may be TRBD2 (6 bases). This CDR3 has 15 amino acids. Germline V gives CDR1 SGHNT, CDR2 YYREEE (reference sequence). Trimming took 0 bases from V and 2 from J, leaving 9 bases between them.

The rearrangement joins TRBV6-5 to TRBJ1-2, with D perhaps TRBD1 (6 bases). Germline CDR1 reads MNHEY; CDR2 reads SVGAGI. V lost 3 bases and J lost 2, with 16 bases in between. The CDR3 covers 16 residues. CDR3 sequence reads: CASSYSFGDTNYGYTF. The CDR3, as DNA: TGTGCCAGCAGTTATAGTTTCGGGGACACCAACTATGGCTACACCTTC.

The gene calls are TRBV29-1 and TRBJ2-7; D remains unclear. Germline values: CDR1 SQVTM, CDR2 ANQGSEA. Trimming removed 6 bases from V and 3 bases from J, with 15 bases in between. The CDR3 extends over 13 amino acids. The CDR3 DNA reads TGCAGCGTCCCACCGACCGACGGCTACGAGCAGTACTTC. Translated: CSVPPTDGYEQYF.

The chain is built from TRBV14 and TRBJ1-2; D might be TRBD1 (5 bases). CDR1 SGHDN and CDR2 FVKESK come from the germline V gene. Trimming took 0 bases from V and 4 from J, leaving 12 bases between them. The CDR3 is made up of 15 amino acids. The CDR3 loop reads CASSQDGAGPYGYTF. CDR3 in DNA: TGTGCCAGCAGCCAAGATGGGGCAGGGCCCTATGGCTACACCTTC.

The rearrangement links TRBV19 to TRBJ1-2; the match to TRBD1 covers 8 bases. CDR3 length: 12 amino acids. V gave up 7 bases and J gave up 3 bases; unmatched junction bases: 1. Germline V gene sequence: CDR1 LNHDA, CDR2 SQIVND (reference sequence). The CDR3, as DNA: TGTGCCAGTACGACAGGGGACTATGGCTACACCTTC. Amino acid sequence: CASTTGDYGYTF.

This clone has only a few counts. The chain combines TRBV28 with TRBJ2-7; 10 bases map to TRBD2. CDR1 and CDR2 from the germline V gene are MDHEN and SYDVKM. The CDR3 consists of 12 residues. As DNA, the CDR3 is TGTTCTAGCGGGAGAACATTCTACGAGCAGTACTTC. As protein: CSSGRTFYEQYF.

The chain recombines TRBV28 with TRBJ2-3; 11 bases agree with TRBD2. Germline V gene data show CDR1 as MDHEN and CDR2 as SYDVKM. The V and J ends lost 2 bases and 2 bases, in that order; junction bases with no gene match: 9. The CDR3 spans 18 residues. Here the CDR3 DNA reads TGTGCCAGCAGTTTACCCCAGACTAGCGGGAAGTTCACAGATACGCAGTATTTT. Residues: CASSLPQTSGKFTDTQYF.

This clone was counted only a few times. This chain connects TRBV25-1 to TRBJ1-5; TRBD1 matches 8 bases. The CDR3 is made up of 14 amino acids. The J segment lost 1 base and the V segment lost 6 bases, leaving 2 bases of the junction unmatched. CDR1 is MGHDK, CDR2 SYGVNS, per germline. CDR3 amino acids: CASSRQGSNQPQHF. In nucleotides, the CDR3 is TGTGCCAGCAGCCGACAGGGGAGCAATCAGCCCCAGCATTTT.

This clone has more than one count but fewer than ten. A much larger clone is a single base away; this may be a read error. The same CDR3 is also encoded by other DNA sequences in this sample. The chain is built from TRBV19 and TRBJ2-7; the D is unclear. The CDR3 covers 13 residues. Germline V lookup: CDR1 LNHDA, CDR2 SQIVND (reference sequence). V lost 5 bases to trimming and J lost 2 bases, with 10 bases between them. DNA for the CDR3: TGTGCCAGTAGTTCAGACGGAGCCTACGAGCAGTACTTC. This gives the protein CASSSDGAYEQYF.

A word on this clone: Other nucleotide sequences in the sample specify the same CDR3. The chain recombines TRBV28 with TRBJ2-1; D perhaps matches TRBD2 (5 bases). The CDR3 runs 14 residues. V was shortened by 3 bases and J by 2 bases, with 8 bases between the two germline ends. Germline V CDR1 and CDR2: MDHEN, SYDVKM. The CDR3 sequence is CASSFEGPYNEQFF. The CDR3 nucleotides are TGTGCCAGCAGTTTCGAGGGTCCCTACAATGAGCAGTTCTTC.